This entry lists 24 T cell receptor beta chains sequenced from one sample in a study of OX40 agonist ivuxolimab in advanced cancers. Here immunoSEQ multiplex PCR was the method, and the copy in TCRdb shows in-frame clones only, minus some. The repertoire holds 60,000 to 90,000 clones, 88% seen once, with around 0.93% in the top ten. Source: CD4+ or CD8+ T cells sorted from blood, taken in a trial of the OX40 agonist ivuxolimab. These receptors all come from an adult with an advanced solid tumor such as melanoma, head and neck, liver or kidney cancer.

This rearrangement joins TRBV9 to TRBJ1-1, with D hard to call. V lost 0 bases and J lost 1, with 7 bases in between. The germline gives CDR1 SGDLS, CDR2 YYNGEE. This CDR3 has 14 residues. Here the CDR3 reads CASSVGWENTEAFF. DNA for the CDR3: TGTGCCAGCAGCGTAGGGTGGGAGAACACTGAAGCTTTCTTT.

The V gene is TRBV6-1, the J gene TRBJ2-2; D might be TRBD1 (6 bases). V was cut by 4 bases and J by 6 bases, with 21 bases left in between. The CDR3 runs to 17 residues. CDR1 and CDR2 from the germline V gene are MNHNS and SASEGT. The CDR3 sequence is CASSARLITGSPGELFF. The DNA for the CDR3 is TGTGCCAGCAGTGCACGACTAATAACAGGGTCCCCCGGGGAGCTGTTTTTT.

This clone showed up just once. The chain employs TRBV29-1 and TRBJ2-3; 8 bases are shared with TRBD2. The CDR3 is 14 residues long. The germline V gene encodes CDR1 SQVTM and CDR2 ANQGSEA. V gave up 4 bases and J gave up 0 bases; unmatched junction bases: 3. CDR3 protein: CSVAGLESTDTQYF. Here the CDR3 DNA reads TGCAGCGTTGCGGGACTAGAAAGCACAGATACGCAGTATTTT.

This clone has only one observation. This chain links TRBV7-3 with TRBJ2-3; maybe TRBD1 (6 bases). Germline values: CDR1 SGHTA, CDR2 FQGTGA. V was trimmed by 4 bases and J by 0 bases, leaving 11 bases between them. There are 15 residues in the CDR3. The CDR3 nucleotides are TGTGCCAGCAGCTCCCAGGGGTATAGCACAGATACGCAGTATTTT. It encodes CASSSQGYSTDTQYF. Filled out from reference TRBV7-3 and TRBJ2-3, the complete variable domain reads GAGVSQTPSNKVTEKGKYVELRCDPISGHTALYWYRQSLGQGPEFLIYFQGTGAADDSGLPNDRFFAVRPEGSVSTLKIQRTERGDSAVYLCASSSQGYSTDTQYFGPGTRLTVL.

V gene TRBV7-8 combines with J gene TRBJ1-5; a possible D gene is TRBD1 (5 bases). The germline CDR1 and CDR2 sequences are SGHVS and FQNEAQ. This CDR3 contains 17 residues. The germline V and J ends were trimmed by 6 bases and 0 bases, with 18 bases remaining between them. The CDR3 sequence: CASSLVVRQYSNQPQHF. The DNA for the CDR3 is TGTGCCAGCAGTCTAGTAGTCCGACAGTATAGCAATCAGCCCCAGCATTTT.

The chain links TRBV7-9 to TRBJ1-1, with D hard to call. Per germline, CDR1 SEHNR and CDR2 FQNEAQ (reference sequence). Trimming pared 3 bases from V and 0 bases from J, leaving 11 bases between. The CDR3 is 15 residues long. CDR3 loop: CASSLLGLLNTEAFF. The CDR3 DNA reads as TGTGCCAGCAGCTTGTTAGGATTACTGAACACTGAAGCTTTCTTT.

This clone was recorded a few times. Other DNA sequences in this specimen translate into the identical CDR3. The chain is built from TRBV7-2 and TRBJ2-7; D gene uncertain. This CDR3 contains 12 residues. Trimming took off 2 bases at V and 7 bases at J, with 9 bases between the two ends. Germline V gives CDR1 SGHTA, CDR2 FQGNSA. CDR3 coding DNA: TGTGCCAGCAGCTTATATCGAAGAGAGCAGTACTTC. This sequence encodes CASSLYRREQYF.

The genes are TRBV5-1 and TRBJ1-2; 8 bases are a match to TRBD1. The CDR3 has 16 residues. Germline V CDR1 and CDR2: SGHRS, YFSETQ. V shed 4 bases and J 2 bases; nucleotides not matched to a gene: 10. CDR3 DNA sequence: TGCGCCAGCAGCCGAAGCGGGACAGGAGGAAACTATGGCTACACCTTC. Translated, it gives CASSRSGTGGNYGYTF. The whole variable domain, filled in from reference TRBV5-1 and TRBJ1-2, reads KAGVTQTPRYLIKTRGQQVTLSCSPISGHRSVSWYQQTPGQGLQFLFEYFSETQRNKGNFPGRFSGRQFSNSRSEMNVSTLELGDSALYLCASSRSGTGGNYGYTFGSGTRLTVV.

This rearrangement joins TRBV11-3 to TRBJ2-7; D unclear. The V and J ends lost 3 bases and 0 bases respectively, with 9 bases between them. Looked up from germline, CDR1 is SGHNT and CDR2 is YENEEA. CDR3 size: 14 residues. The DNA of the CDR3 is TGTGCCAGCAGCTTCGGCGGTGCCTCCTACGAGCAGTACTTC. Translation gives CASSFGGASYEQYF.

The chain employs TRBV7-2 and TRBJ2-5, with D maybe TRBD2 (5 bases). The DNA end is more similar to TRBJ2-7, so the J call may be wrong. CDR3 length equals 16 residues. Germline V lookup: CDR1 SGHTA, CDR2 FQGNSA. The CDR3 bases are TGTGCCAGCAGCTTAGCGCGGCCTTGGGGAGCCTACGAGCAGTACTTC. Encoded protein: CASSLARPWGAYEQYF.

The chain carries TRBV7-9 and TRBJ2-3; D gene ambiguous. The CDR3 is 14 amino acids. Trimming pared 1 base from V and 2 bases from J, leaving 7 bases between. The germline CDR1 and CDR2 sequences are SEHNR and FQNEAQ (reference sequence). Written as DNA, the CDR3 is TGTGCCAGCAGCTTAGACCTATCCACAGATACGCAGTATTTT. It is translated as CASSLDLSTDTQYF.

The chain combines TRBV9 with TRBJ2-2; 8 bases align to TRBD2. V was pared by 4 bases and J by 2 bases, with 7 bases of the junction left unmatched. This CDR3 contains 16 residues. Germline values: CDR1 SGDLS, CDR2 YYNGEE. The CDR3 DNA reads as TGTGCCAGCAGCCTCCGGGGGGGGACAAACACCGGGGAGCTGTTTTTT. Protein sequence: CASSLRGGTNTGELFF.

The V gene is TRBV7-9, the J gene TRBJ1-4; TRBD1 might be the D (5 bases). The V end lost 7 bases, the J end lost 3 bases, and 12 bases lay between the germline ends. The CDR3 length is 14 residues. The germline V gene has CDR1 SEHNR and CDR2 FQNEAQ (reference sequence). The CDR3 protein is CASTGEGPNEKLFF. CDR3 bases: TGTGCCAGCACGGGGGAGGGCCCTAATGAAAAACTGTTTTTT.

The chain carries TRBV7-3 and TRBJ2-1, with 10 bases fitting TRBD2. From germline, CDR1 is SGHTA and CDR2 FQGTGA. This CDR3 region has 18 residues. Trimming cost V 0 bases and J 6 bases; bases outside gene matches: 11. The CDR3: CASSLTSGGALVSNEQFF. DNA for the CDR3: TGTGCCAGCAGCTTAACCAGCGGGGGGGCCTTAGTGAGCAATGAGCAGTTCTTC. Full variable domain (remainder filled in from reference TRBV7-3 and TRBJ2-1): GAGVSQTPSNKVTEKGKYVELRCDPISGHTALYWYRQSLGQGPEFLIYFQGTGAADDSGLPNDRFFAVRPEGSVSTLKIQRTERGDSAVYLCASSLTSGGALVSNEQFFGPGTRLTVL.

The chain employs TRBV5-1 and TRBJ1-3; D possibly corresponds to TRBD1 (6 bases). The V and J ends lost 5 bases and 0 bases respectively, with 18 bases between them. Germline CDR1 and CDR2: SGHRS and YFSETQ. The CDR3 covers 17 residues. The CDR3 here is CASRPGPGQSSGNTIYF. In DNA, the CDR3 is TGCGCCAGCAGACCCGGCCCCGGACAGTCCTCTGGAAACACCATATATTTT.

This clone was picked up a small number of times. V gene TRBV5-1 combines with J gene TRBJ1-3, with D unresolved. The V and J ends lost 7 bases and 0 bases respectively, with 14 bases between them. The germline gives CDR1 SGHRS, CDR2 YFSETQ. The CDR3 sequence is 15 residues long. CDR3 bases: TGCGCCAGCCGAATGGGCCAAGACTCTGGAAACACCATATATTTT. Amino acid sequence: CASRMGQDSGNTIYF.

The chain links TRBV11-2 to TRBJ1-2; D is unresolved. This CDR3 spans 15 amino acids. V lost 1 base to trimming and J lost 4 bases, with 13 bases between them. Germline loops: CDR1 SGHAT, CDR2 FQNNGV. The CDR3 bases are TGTGCCAGCAGCTTAGGAATCTCCCGCGGCTATGGCTACACCTTC. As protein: CASSLGISRGYGYTF.

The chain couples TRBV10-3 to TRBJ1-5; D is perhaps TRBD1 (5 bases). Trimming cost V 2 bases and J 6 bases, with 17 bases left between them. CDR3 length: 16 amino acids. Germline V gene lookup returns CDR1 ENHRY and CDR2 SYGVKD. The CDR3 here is CAISELPGPGAQPQHF. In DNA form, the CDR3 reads TGTGCCATCAGTGAGCTTCCGGGGCCCGGCGCTCAGCCCCAGCATTTT.

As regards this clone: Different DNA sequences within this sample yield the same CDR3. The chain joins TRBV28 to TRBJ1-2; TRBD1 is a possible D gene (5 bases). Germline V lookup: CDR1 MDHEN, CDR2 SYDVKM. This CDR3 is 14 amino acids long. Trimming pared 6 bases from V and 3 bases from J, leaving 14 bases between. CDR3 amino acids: CASSLLGTDYGYTF. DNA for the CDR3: TGTGCCAGCAGCCTACTGGGGACGGACTATGGCTACACCTTC.

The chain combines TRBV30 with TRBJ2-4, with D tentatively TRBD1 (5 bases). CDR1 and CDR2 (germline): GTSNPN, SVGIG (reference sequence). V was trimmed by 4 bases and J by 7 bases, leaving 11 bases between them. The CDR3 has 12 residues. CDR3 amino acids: CAWKRGWNIQYF. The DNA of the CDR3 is TGTGCCTGGAAAAGGGGATGGAACATTCAGTACTTC.

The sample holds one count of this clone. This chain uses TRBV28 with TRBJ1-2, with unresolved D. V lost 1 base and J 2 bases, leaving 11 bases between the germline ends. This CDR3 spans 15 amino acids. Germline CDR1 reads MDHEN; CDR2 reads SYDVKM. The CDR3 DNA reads TGTGCCAGCAGTTTATCAGGCAGTTCCAACTATGGCTACACCTTC. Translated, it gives CASSLSGSSNYGYTF.

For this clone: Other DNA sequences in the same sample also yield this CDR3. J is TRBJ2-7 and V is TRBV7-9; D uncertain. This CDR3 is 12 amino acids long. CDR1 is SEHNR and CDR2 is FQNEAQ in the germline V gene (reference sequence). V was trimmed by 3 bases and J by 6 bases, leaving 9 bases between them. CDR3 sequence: CASSLTLGEQYF. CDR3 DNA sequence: TGTGCCAGCAGCTTGACACTTGGCGAGCAGTACTTC.

The CDR3 DNA follows: TGTGCCAGCACTTACGGAGTTTCGAGGGCTTTCTTT. Encoded protein: CASTYGVSRAFF. The chain couples TRBV28 to TRBJ1-1, with no clear D. The CDR3 extends over 12 amino acids. Germline CDR1 MDHEN, CDR2 SYDVKM. Trimming pared 7 bases from V and 11 bases from J, leaving 17 bases between.

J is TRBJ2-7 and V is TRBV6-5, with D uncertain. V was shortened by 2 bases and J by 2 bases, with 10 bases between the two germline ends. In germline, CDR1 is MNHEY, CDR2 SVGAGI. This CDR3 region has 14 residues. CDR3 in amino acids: CASSYIGFPYEQYF. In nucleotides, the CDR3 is TGTGCCAGCAGTTACATAGGGTTCCCCTACGAGCAGTACTTC.